The rows below give T cell receptor beta chains drawn from one sample of a study of T cells in Graves' hyperthyroidism and ophthalmopathy. MiXCR, run by TCRdb on the multiplex PCR reads, gives a single entry per CDR3 protein. Of some 620,000 distinct CDR3 sequences listed, 15% to 20% are singletons. The sequenced material came from blood. These receptors came from a young woman with Graves' hyperthyroidism. Each CDR3 is given without its conserved first and last residue. Each record gives: CDR3 length, V gene, J gene, CDR3 protein.

cdr3_length: 12
v_call: TRBV28
j_call: TRBJ2-2
cdr3_aa: ASSSLPNTGELF

cdr3_length: 13
v_call: TRBV24-1
j_call: TRBJ2-5
cdr3_aa: ATSDWTGGQETQY

cdr3_length: 11
v_call: TRBV30
j_call: TRBJ1-1
cdr3_aa: AWSAWGNTEAF

cdr3_length: 13
v_call: TRBV7-2
j_call: TRBJ2-1
cdr3_aa: ASSSDRGSYNEQF

cdr3_length: 14
v_call: TRBV20-1
j_call: TRBJ2-7
cdr3_aa: SASGARLSGRLEQY

cdr3_length: 13
v_call: TRBV20-1
j_call: TRBJ2-7
cdr3_aa: SAGRGGSGAYEQY

cdr3_length: 14
v_call: TRBV7-6
j_call: TRBJ2-7
cdr3_aa: ASSEGTGIIGYEQY

cdr3_length: 15
v_call: TRBV6-5
j_call: TRBJ2-5
cdr3_aa: ASSNGRVAGARETQY

cdr3_length: 10
v_call: TRBV9
j_call: TRBJ1-2
cdr3_aa: ASSATGKGYT

cdr3_length: 14
v_call: TRBV12-3/TRBV12-4
j_call: TRBJ2-1
cdr3_aa: ASILQGIGSYNEQF

cdr3_length: 13
v_call: TRBV28
j_call: TRBJ1-6
cdr3_aa: ASSLKGLGGSPLH

cdr3_length: 16
v_call: TRBV5-1
j_call: TRBJ2-1
cdr3_aa: ASSLALTSGARDTEQF

cdr3_length: 12
v_call: TRBV12-5
j_call: TRBJ2-1
cdr3_aa: ASGTGLVYNEQF

cdr3_length: 13
v_call: TRBV28
j_call: TRBJ2-7
cdr3_aa: ASSVGQGISYEQY

cdr3_length: 11
v_call: TRBV30
j_call: TRBJ2-5
cdr3_aa: AYVAGGPETQY

cdr3_length: 13
v_call: TRBV7-3
j_call: TRBJ2-2
cdr3_aa: ASSLLAGVTGELF

cdr3_length: 13
v_call: TRBV28
j_call: TRBJ2-2
cdr3_aa: ASSAGGQITGELF

cdr3_length: 12
v_call: TRBV7-8
j_call: TRBJ2-3
cdr3_aa: ASSLTESTDTQY

cdr3_length: 12
v_call: TRBV3-1
j_call: TRBJ1-1
cdr3_aa: ASSQDSGGTEAF

cdr3_length: 13
v_call: TRBV18
j_call: TRBJ2-2
cdr3_aa: ASSPRSGRGGELF

cdr3_length: 11
v_call: TRBV30
j_call: TRBJ1-1
cdr3_aa: AWSVGFDTEAF

cdr3_length: 14
v_call: TRBV30
j_call: TRBJ2-7
cdr3_aa: AWSGLAGERSYEQY

cdr3_length: 13
v_call: TRBV27
j_call: TRBJ2-7
cdr3_aa: ASSLSGAGNYEQY

cdr3_length: 12
v_call: TRBV28
j_call: TRBJ2-7
cdr3_aa: ASSYRSGHYEQY

cdr3_length: 10
v_call: TRBV2
j_call: TRBJ1-5
cdr3_aa: ASTLGDQPQH

cdr3_length: 13
v_call: TRBV27
j_call: TRBJ2-1
cdr3_aa: ASSQSDPSYNEQF

cdr3_length: 12
v_call: TRBV30
j_call: TRBJ2-5
cdr3_aa: AWSVGTPQETQY

cdr3_length: 13
v_call: TRBV9
j_call: TRBJ2-7
cdr3_aa: ASSFGGQGINEQY

cdr3_length: 15
v_call: TRBV27
j_call: TRBJ2-5
cdr3_aa: ASSSWLAGGIGETQY

cdr3_length: 12
v_call: TRBV11-2
j_call: TRBJ1-5
cdr3_aa: ASSLTSFNQPQH

cdr3_length: 13
v_call: TRBV6-1
j_call: TRBJ1-3
cdr3_aa: ASSEYWASGNTIY

cdr3_length: 17
v_call: TRBV7-9
j_call: TRBJ2-7
cdr3_aa: ASSHLGRGHKEFEYEQY

cdr3_length: 15
v_call: TRBV4-1
j_call: TRBJ1-1
cdr3_aa: ASSQDSWTGRDTEAF

cdr3_length: 14
v_call: TRBV2
j_call: TRBJ1-4
cdr3_aa: ASSAGTGGLNEKLF